A single T cell receptor beta chain is shown here with its context. Original data processing: From reference gene primer amplification, estimates of nucleated cell counts were derived. Clones were read by immunoSEQ multiplex PCR, and TCRdb kept only the in-frame ones, dropping some. From that table come the V and J calls and clone size; the DNA was used to work out D and trimming. The sample has 99,000 or so clones, about 86% seen once. This sample was included in a study of blood T cell repertoires in COVID-19. Study at large: Acute-phase and convalescent COVID-19 samples originated in the United States, Italy and Spain. Nucleic acid was either cDNA or gDNA, and it came from T cells, B-cell-depleted T cells, or PBMCs.

Germline V lookup: CDR1 MNHNS, CDR2 SASEGT. The CDR3 contains 14 residues. V lost 2 bases, J lost 3 bases, and 10 bases lay in between. The receptor's source is a woman aged 55-69 years in a cohort sampled during active or convalescent COVID-19. The chain has TRBV6-1 and TRBJ1-1, with D maybe TRBD1 (5 bases). The specimen was peripheral blood. CDR3: CASSEPGLDTEAFF. CDR3 nucleotides: TGTGCCAGCAGTGAACCGGGACTGGACACTGAAGCTTTCTTT.